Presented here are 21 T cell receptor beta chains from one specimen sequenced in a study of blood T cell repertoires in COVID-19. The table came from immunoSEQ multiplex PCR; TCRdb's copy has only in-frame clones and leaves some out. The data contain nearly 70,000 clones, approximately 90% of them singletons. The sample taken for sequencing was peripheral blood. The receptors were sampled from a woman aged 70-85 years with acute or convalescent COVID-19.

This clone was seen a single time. The CDR3 loop reads CATSDGGYYGYTF. Here the CDR3 DNA reads TGTGCCACCAGTGACGGCGGATACTATGGCTACACCTTC. The rearrangement joins TRBV24-1 to TRBJ1-2, with D unresolved. V shed 4 bases and J shed 3 bases, with 8 bases lying between them. CDR3 size: 13 residues. Looked up from germline, CDR1 is KGHDR and CDR2 is SFDVKD.

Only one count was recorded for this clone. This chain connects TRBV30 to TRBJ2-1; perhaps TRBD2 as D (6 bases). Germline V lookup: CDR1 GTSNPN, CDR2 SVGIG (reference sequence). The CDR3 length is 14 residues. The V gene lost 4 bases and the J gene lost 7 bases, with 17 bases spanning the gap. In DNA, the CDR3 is TGTGCCTGGAAAAAAGCGGGCATCCTTAATGAGCAGTTCTTC. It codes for CAWKKAGILNEQFF. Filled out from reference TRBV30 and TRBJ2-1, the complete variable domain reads SQTIHQWPATLVQPVGSPLSLECTVEGTSNPNLYWYRQAAGRGLQLLFYSVGIGQISSEVPQNLSASRPQDRQFILSSKKLLLSDSGFYLCAWKKAGILNEQFFGPGTRLTVL.

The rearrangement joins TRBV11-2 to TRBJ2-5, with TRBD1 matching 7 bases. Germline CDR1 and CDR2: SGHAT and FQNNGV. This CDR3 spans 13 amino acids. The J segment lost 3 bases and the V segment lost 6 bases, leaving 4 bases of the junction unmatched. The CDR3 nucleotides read TGTGCCAGCAGTTACACAGGGGAAGAGACCCAGTACTTC. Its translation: CASSYTGEETQYF.

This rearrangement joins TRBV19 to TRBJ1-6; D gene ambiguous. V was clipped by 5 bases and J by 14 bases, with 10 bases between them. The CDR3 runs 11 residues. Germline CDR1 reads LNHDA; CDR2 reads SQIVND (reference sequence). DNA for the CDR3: TGTGCCAGTAGTCAGTCGGGAACCCTCCACTTT. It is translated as CASSQSGTLHF.

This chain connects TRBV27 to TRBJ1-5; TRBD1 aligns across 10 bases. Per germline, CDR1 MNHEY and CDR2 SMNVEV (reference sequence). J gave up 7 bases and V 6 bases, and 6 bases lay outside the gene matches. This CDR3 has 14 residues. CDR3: CASRGGQGRQPQHF. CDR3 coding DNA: TGTGCCAGCAGAGGGGGACAGGGGAGACAGCCCCAGCATTTT.

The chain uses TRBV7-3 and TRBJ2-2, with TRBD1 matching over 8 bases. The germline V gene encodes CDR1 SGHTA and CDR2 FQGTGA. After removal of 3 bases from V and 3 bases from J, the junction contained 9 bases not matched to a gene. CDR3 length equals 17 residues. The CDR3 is CASSFGSGGGYTGELFF. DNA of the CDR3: TGTGCCAGCAGCTTCGGATCAGGGGGCGGGTACACCGGGGAGCTGTTTTTT. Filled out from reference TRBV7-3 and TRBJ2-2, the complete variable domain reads GAGVSQTPSNKVTEKGKYVELRCDPISGHTALYWYRQSLGQGPEFLIYFQGTGAADDSGLPNDRFFAVRPEGSVSTLKIQRTERGDSAVYLCASSFGSGGGYTGELFFGEGSRLTVL.

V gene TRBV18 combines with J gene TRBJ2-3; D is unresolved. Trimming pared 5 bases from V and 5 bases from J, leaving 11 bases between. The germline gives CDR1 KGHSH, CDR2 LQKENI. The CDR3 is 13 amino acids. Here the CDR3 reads CASSNLGKDTQYF. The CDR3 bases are TGTGCCAGCTCAAATCTTGGCAAAGATACGCAGTATTTT.

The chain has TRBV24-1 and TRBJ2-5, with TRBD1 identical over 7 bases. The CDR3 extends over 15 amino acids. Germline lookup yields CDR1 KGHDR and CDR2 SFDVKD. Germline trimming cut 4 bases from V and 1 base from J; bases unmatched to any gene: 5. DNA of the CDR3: TGTGCCACCAGTGACCCAGGGACAGTCCAAGAGACCCAGTACTTC. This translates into CATSDPGTVQETQYF.

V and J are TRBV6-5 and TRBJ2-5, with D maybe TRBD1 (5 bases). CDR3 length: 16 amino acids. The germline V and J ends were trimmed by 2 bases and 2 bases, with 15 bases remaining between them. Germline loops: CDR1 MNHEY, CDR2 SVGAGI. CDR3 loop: CASSYKARTKQETQYF. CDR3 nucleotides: TGTGCCAGCAGTTACAAGGCCAGGACAAAGCAAGAGACCCAGTACTTC.

The chain's CDR3 is CASSLSLGGEQYF. The CDR3 DNA reads TGTGCCAGCAGTTTAAGCCTAGGGGGCGAGCAGTACTTC. The chain joins TRBV12-3 or TRBV12-4 to TRBJ2-7, with D possibly TRBD1 on 6 matching bases. V was clipped by 2 bases and J by 6 bases, with 11 bases between them. CDR3 size: 13 residues.

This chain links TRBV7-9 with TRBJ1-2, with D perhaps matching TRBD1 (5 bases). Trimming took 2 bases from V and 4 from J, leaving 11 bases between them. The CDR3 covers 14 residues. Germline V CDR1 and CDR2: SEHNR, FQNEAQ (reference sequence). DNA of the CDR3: TGTGCCAGCAGCTTACAGGGTATTGTCTATGGCTACACCTTC. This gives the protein CASSLQGIVYGYTF. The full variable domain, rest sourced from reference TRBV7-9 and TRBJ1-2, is DTGVSQNPRHKITKRGQNVTFRCDPISEHNRLYWYRQTLGQGPEFLTYFQNEAQLEKSRLLSDRFSAERPKGSFSTLEIQRTEQGDSAMYLCASSLQGIVYGYTFGSGTRLTVV.

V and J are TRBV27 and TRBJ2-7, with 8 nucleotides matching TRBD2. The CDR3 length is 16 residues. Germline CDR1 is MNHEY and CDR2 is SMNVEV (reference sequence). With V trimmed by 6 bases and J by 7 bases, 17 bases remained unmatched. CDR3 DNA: TGTGCCAGCAGATCGTTTACTAGCGGTCCCCGGGGAGAGCAGTACTTC. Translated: CASRSFTSGPRGEQYF.

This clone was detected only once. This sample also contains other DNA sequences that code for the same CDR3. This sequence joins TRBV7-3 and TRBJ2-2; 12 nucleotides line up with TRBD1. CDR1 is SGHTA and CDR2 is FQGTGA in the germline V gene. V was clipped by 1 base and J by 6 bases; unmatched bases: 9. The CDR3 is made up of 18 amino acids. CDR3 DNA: TGTGCCAGCAGCTTAAGAGGCGGGGGACAGGGGGCCTCCGGGGAGCTGTTTTTT. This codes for CASSLRGGGQGASGELFF.

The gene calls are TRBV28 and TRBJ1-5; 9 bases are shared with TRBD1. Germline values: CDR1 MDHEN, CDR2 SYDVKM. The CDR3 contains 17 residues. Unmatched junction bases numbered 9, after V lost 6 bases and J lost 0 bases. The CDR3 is CASSPDRGKYSNQPQHF. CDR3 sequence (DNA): TGTGCCAGCAGCCCAGACAGGGGGAAATATAGCAATCAGCCCCAGCATTTT.

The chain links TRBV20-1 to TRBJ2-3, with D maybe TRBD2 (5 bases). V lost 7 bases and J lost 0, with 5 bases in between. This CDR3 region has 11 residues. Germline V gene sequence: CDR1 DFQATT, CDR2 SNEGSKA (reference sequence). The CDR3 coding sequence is TGCAGTGGAGGGAGCACAGATACGCAGTATTTT. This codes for CSGGSTDTQYF.

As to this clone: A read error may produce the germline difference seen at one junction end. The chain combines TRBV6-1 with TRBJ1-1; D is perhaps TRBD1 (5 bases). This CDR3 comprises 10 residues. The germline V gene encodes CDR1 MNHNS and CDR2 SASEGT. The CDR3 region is CASSERGVRF. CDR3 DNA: TGTGCCAGCAGTGAGCGGGGGGTCCGCTTT.

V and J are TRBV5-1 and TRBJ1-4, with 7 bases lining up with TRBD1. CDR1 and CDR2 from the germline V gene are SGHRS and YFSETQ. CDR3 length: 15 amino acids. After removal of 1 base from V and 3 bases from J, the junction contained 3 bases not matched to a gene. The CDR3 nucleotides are TGCGCCAGCAGCTTGACGGGACAGCCTAATGAAAAACTGTTTTTT. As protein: CASSLTGQPNEKLFF. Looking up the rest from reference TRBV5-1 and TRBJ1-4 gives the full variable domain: KAGVTQTPRYLIKTRGQQVTLSCSPISGHRSVSWYQQTPGQGLQFLFEYFSETQRNKGNFPGRFSGRQFSNSRSEMNVSTLELGDSALYLCASSLTGQPNEKLFFGSGTQLSVL.

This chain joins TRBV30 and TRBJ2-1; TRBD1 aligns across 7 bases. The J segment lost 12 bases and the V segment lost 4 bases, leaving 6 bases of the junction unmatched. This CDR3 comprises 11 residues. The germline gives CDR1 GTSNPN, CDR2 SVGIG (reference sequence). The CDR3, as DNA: TGTGCCTGGAAAGGGGGCACGACGCAGTTCTTC. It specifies CAWKGGTTQFF.

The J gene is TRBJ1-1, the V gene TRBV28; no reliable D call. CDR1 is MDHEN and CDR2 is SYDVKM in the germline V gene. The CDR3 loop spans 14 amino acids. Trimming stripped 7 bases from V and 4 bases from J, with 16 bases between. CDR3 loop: CASIRGGVGTEAFF. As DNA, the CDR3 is TGTGCCAGCATCCGCGGCGGGGTGGGCACTGAAGCTTTCTTT.

This CDR3 is CASSSGTGAARPQHF. In DNA, the CDR3 is TGTGCCAGTAGTTCCGGGACAGGGGCGGCAAGGCCCCAGCATTTT. The rearrangement joins TRBV19 to TRBJ1-5; 10 bases align to TRBD1. CDR3 length equals 15 residues. V was pared by 5 bases and J by 9 bases, with 10 bases of the junction left unmatched. Germline CDR1 reads LNHDA; CDR2 reads SQIVND (reference sequence).

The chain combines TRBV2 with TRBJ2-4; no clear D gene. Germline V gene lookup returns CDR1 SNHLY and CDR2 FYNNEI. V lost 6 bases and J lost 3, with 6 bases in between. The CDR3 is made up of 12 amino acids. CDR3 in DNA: TGTGCCAGCAGCCCCGGCAAAAACATTCAGTACTTC. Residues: CASSPGKNIQYF.